A selection of T cell receptor beta chains follows, all from one sample in a study of identical twins. Each CDR3 protein is one row after TCRdb ran MiXCR on the 5' RACE reads. The sample consists of around 530,000 distinct CDR3 sequences, 13% to 15% of them appearing once. These same records also appear under a second study, on yellow fever vaccine responses in identical twins.

Sequencing was performed on CD4+ T cells sorted from blood. These receptor sequences come from a woman between 18 and 29 years old in good health. CDR3s leave out the opening cysteine and the closing phenylalanine or tryptophan.

j_call v_call cdr3_aa
TRBJ2-7 TRBV2 ASGHYEQY
TRBJ1-5 TRBV12-3/TRBV12-4 ASSSGDQPQH
TRBJ2-1 TRBV4-1 ASRTAAGVYNEQF
TRBJ2-3 TRBV20-1 SARPSYAQY
TRBJ2-5 TRBV20-1 SAVSSGETQY
TRBJ2-5 TRBV5-1 ASSLGRTGGAETQY
TRBJ2-1 TRBV5-6 ASSTALVDEQF
TRBJ1-3 TRBV12-3/TRBV12-4 ASSKGLNTIY
TRBJ2-5 TRBV7-6 ASTSGRAGETQY
TRBJ2-1 TRBV3-1 ASSFRGEYNEQF
TRBJ2-6 TRBV27 ASSTGVRTGANVLT
TRBJ2-1 TRBV20-1 SATRTSSYNEQF
TRBJ2-3 TRBV29-1 SIKGQGDTDTQY
TRBJ1-5 TRBV2 ASSEGDSNQPQH
TRBJ2-7 TRBV10-3 AISPGGNEQY
TRBJ2-3 TRBV20-1 SAGDTLEFTDTQY
TRBJ1-1 TRBV12-3/TRBV12-4 ASSSQIDTEAF
TRBJ1-1 TRBV7-9 ASSDGQGRAF
TRBJ1-2 TRBV20-1 SATGQSYGYT
TRBJ2-2 TRBV28 ASSYGTSYTGELF
TRBJ1-1 TRBV24-1 ATRGQGATEAF
TRBJ2-4 TRBV29-1 SIERSVSKNIQY
TRBJ2-2 TRBV7-2 ASSPGLAGLNTGELF
TRBJ2-1 TRBV6-2/TRBV6-3 ASSPEPGAYNEQF
TRBJ2-5 TRBV5-1 ASSSGGPETQY
TRBJ2-1 TRBV5-1 ASSSTIQGGNEQF
TRBJ2-7 TRBV4-2 ASSQGTSGISYEQY
TRBJ2-1 TRBV24-1 ATAKRDYNEQF
TRBJ2-3 TRBV5-1 ASKRGLESPDTQY
TRBJ1-1 TRBV20-1 SVVRPAGMASEAF
TRBJ2-1 TRBV7-3 ASSLRSSGFGNEQF
TRBJ2-5 TRBV5-4 ASSSHTGGETQY
TRBJ2-5 TRBV5-6 ASSLNFQETQY
TRBJ2-5 TRBV27 ASSPARMVETQY
TRBJ2-3 TRBV20-1 SAREKSGGPSTDTQY
TRBJ2-1 TRBV20-1 SARDRASGSRGLSSYNEQF
TRBJ2-2 TRBV3-1 ASSQIAGVSGELF
TRBJ2-6 TRBV7-9 ASSPGQGAGGANVLT
TRBJ2-4 TRBV6-1 ASRGFGTGDIQY
TRBJ2-1 TRBV4-2 ASSQDSGIPNEQF
TRBJ2-1 TRBV6-5 ASSYPSRKGLGISNEQF
TRBJ2-1 TRBV20-1 SAKSRTESYNEQF
TRBJ2-3 TRBV10-3 AISESQGAETDTQY
TRBJ2-2 TRBV20-1 SAMGGGSTGELF
TRBJ1-1 TRBV6-6 ATRGRGNPEAF
TRBJ1-6 TRBV29-1 SVLQGFDSPLH
TRBJ1-2 TRBV29-1 SAPMTGGSTYGYT